This T cell receptor (beta chain) was sequenced during a study of blood T cells in healthy people across ages. Together with a sample-barcoded 5' primer, a J-beta primer mix was included in a second PCR lasting about 7 to 12 cycles. TCRdb ran MiXCR on the 5' RACE reads and lists one entry per CDR3 protein. The repertoire holds about a million distinct CDR3 sequences, with 35% to 40% as singletons. Study-wide points: Compared with aged donors, long-lived donors showed fewer expanded clones, suggesting selection.

This clonotype came up a few times. What it recognizes is unknown. Germline CDR1 DFQATT, CDR2 SNEGSKA (reference sequence). The CDR3 is 16 amino acids. V was trimmed by 0 bases and J by 4 bases, leaving 18 bases between them. The donors, aged about 6 to 90, were healthy Caucasians from Russia. The sample was blood. The rearrangement links TRBV20-1 to TRBJ2-5; a weak D match, TRBD2 (5 bases). The TCR was taken from a man younger than 30 in good health. CDR3 in DNA: TGCAGTGCTAGAGATTTTCGGACTTCCGCGGGAGAGACCCAGTACTTC. It is translated as CSARDFRTSAGETQYF.